Below are 17 T cell receptor beta chains sequenced from a single sample in a study of Graves' ophthalmopathy and Graves' hyperthyroidism. Scientists amplified the TCR beta CDR3 regions from RNA transcripts. Second-round multiplex PCR came after first-round RT-PCR with HTBI primers. TCRdb fed the multiplex PCR reads into MiXCR, producing one record per CDR3 protein. The sample lists over a million distinct CDR3 sequences; approximately 35% were seen once. Material: peripheral blood or thyroid tissue (not recorded which). The receptors stem from an adult man with Graves' hyperthyroidism.

Concerning this clonotype itself: This could be a read error, since a much larger clone is one nucleotide away. V is TRBV20-1 and J is TRBJ2-7; D perhaps matches TRBD1 (6 bases). This CDR3 comprises 14 residues. V dropped 2 bases and J dropped 3 bases, with 14 bases sitting between them. Germline CDR1 reads DFQATT; CDR2 reads SNEGSKA (reference sequence). Written as DNA, the CDR3 is TGCAGTGCTAGATCCAACAGGGCAATCTACGAGCAGTACTTC. The encoded protein is CSARSNRAIYEQYF.

This clonotype has just a few counts. The chain employs TRBV6-5 and TRBJ2-7; 9 bases fit TRBD1. The J segment lost 2 bases and the V segment lost 6 bases, leaving 8 bases of the junction unmatched. Germline V gene sequence: CDR1 MNHEY, CDR2 SVGAGI. The length of the CDR3 is 15 residues. CDR3 in DNA: TGTGCCAGCAGACGCCGGGACAGGGAAACCTACGAGCAGTACTTC. This codes for CASRRRDRETYEQYF.

The rearrangement links TRBV7-6 to TRBJ1-5; 9 bases map to TRBD1. Germline values: CDR1 SGHVS, CDR2 FNYEAQ. Trimming cost V 8 bases and J 9 bases; bases outside gene matches: 14. CDR3 length: 15 amino acids. In DNA form, the CDR3 reads TGTGCCAGCGGACAGGGGCAGGGGCCTGGATGGCCCCAGCATTTT. Residues: CASGQGQGPGWPQHF.

The chain employs TRBV7-8 and TRBJ1-5; a weak D match, TRBD1 (6 bases). Trimming took off 4 bases at V and 7 bases at J, with 14 bases between the two ends. Germline V gene lookup returns CDR1 SGHVS and CDR2 FQNEAQ. The CDR3 spans 14 residues. CDR3 protein: CASSSGANGQPQHF. The CDR3 nucleotides are TGTGCCAGCAGCTCAGGGGCTAACGGGCAGCCCCAGCATTTT.

This clonotype was seen ten or more times. This rearrangement joins TRBV7-2 to TRBJ1-3; D uncertain. This CDR3 has 16 amino acids. The V end was cut by 1 base, the J end by 0 bases, with 10 bases between. CDR1 and CDR2 (germline): SGHTA, FQGNSA. CDR3 region: CASSLVGQISGNTIYF. CDR3 nucleotide sequence: TGTGCCAGCAGCTTAGTTGGCCAGATCTCTGGAAACACCATATATTTT.

This clonotype was observed once. This rearrangement joins TRBV10-3 to TRBJ1-1, with TRBD1 matching over 9 bases. This CDR3 contains 16 residues. CDR1 and CDR2 from the germline V gene are ENHRY and SYGVKD. Trimming at V came to 10 bases and at J to 6 bases, leaving 18 bases not matched to a gene. CDR3 residues: CASSLLPGQGSAEAFF. Here the CDR3 DNA reads TGTGCCAGCAGCCTACTACCGGGACAGGGTTCGGCTGAAGCTTTCTTT.

A note on this clonotype: A junction boundary mismatches the germline segment, possibly from a read error. V and J are TRBV10-2 and TRBJ2-5; D is unclear. CDR1 is WSHSY, CDR2 SAAADI, per germline. The CDR3 sequence is 13 residues long. The CDR3 sequence is CASSPPAQEAQYF. CDR3 nucleotide sequence: TGTGCCAGCAGTCCGCCCGCCCAAGAGGCCCAGTACTTC.

This clonotype was counted many times. The V call is TRBV5-6, the J call TRBJ1-2, with D maybe TRBD1 (5 bases). Germline lookup yields CDR1 SGHDT and CDR2 YYEEEE. Trimming cost V 4 bases and J 1 base, with 14 bases left between them. The CDR3 length is 15 residues. The CDR3 spells CASSQGDGGNYGYTF. The CDR3 region has the DNA TGTGCCAGCAGCCAAGGGGACGGAGGTAACTATGGCTACACCTTC.

This clonotype was detected ten times or more. The V call is TRBV7-6, the J call TRBJ2-7; tentative D call: TRBD1 (6 bases). The CDR3 totals 15 residues. V dropped 5 bases and J dropped 6 bases, with 20 bases sitting between them. CDR1 SGHVS and CDR2 FNYEAQ come from the germline V gene. CDR3 nucleotides: TGTGCCAGCAGCGCCGGGGACGCAGGCAGGGGCGAGCAGTACTTC. Its translation is CASSAGDAGRGEQYF.

The gene calls are TRBV9 and TRBJ2-2, with D hard to call. V lost 4 bases and J 5 bases, leaving 12 bases between the germline ends. Germline V gene lookup returns CDR1 SGDLS and CDR2 YYNGEE. The CDR3 contains 14 residues. The CDR3 loop reads CASSPRTKTGELFF. The CDR3 DNA sequence: TGTGCCAGCAGCCCCCGGACCAAGACCGGGGAGCTGTTTTTT.

This clonotype was found a few times. The J gene is TRBJ2-7, the V gene TRBV6-5, with TRBD2 as a possible D gene (6 bases). The V end lost 4 bases, the J end lost 3 bases, and 13 bases lay between the germline ends. The CDR3 is made up of 14 amino acids. The germline V gene encodes CDR1 MNHEY and CDR2 SVGAGI. CDR3 sequence: CASSSRGGVYEQYF. The CDR3 DNA is TGTGCCAGCAGTTCCCGAGGAGGGGTCTACGAGCAGTACTTC.

The V and J genes are TRBV10-3 and TRBJ1-2; weak D call: TRBD1 (5 bases). The V and J ends lost 4 bases and 8 bases respectively, with 14 bases between them. In germline, CDR1 is ENHRY, CDR2 SYGVKD. CDR3 length equals 13 residues. Written as DNA, the CDR3 is TGTGCCATCAGTGGCACCGGGGCTCGCGGCTACACCTTC. Protein sequence: CAISGTGARGYTF.

This clonotype has a handful of counts. One end of the junction varies from germline; a read error may be responsible. The rearrangement joins TRBV2 to TRBJ1-2, with D perhaps matching TRBD1 (5 bases). The CDR3 totals 14 residues. Germline CDR1 SNHLY, CDR2 FYNNEI. As DNA, the CDR3 is TGTGCCAGCAGGGAAGCCTCGCAGGGAGCTGGCTACACCTTC. This translates into CASREASQGAGYTF.

This clonotype has ten or more counts. The CDR3 DNA is TGTGCCATCAGTGAGTTAAATCAGCCCCAGCATTTT. Translation gives CAISELNQPQHF. The rearrangement uses TRBV10-3 and TRBJ1-5; the D is unclear. This CDR3 region has 12 residues. Germline CDR1 ENHRY, CDR2 SYGVKD. The V end lost 1 base, the J end lost 4 bases, and 2 bases lay between the germline ends.

This chain uses TRBV29-1 with TRBJ2-7; TRBD2 is a possible D gene (5 bases). Germline loops: CDR1 SQVTM, CDR2 ANQGSEA. This CDR3 is built from 14 residues. V was trimmed by 0 bases and J by 4 bases, leaving 13 bases between them. CDR3 amino acids: CSVEDEGKGYEQYF. The CDR3 bases are TGCAGCGTTGAAGATGAGGGAAAAGGGTACGAGCAGTACTTC.

Turning to this clonotype: This may come from a read error, since a much larger clone is one base off. The chain combines TRBV20-1 with TRBJ2-7; D is ambiguous. Germline V gene data show CDR1 as DFQATT and CDR2 as SNEGSKA (reference sequence). CDR3 length equals 13 residues. Trimming took off 6 bases at V and 9 bases at J, with 21 bases between the two ends. As DNA, the CDR3 is TGCAGTGCCCCAGTGACTCGTCTTCACGGGCAGTACTTC. It is translated as CSAPVTRLHGQYF.

Comment on this clonotype: It may be a read error: a sequence one base away is much more abundant. The V call is TRBV7-2, the J call TRBJ1-2, with TRBD1 as a possible D gene (6 bases). The germline CDR1 and CDR2 sequences are SGHTA and FQGNSA. The CDR3 runs to 13 residues. Trimming took off 1 base at V and 8 bases at J, with 11 bases between the two ends. DNA for the CDR3: TGTGCCAGCAGCTTAGGCCTAGGGGGAGGCTACACCTTC. Amino acid sequence: CASSLGLGGGYTF.